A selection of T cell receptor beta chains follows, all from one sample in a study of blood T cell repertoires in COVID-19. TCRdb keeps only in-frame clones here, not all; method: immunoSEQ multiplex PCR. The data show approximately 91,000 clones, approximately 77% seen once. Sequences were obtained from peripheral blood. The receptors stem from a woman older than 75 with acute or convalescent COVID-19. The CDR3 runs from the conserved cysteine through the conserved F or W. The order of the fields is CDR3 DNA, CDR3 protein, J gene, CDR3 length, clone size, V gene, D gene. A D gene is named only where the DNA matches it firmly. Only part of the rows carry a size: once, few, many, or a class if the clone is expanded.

CDR3nt: TGCGCCAGCAGCTTTATCGGACTTGAAGCTTTCTTT
CDR3aa: CASSFIGLEAFF
j_gene: TRBJ1-1
len: 12
abundance: NA
v_gene: TRBV5-1
d_gene: NA

CDR3nt: TGTGCTAGTGGTTCGAACCCGACAGGGGGCACCTCTGGGGCCAACGTCCTGACTTTC
CDR3aa: CASGSNPTGGTSGANVLTF
j_gene: TRBJ2-6
len: 19
abundance: once
v_gene: TRBV12-5
d_gene: TRBD1

CDR3nt: TGTGCCAGCAGTGCCACAGGTACTAGCGCGAGCTCCTACAATGAGCAGTTCTTC
CDR3aa: CASSATGTSASSYNEQFF
j_gene: TRBJ2-1
len: 18
abundance: once
v_gene: TRBV6-4
d_gene: TRBD2

CDR3nt: TGCGCCAGCAGAGAGGGCTTTAATGAAAAACTGTTTTTT
CDR3aa: CASREGFNEKLFF
j_gene: TRBJ1-4
len: 13
abundance: NA
v_gene: TRBV5-1
d_gene: NA

CDR3nt: TGTGCCAGCAGCCTACCGACAGGGTATGGCTACACCTTC
CDR3aa: CASSLPTGYGYTF
j_gene: TRBJ1-2
len: 13
abundance: few
v_gene: TRBV9
d_gene: TRBD1

CDR3nt: TGTGCCTGGACCACCACAGGGGCCGGGGAGCTGTTTTTT
CDR3aa: CAWTTTGAGELFF
j_gene: TRBJ2-2
len: 13
abundance: NA
v_gene: TRBV30
d_gene: TRBD1

CDR3nt: TGTGCCAGTAAACAGAGCAATCAGCCCCAGCATTTT
CDR3aa: CASKQSNQPQHF
j_gene: TRBJ1-5
len: 12
abundance: NA
v_gene: TRBV28
d_gene: NA

CDR3nt: TGTGCCACCCATCAGGCTGCTAATGAAAAACTGTTTTTT
CDR3aa: CATHQAANEKLFF
j_gene: TRBJ1-4
len: 13
abundance: NA
v_gene: TRBV7-2
d_gene: NA

CDR3nt: TGTGCCAGCAGCTTAATCGGTGAGACCCAGTACTTC
CDR3aa: CASSLIGETQYF
j_gene: TRBJ2-5
len: 12
abundance: NA
v_gene: TRBV7-9
d_gene: NA

CDR3nt: TGTGCCATCAGTGAGTCTTTGTCAGATTACGAGCAGTACTTC
CDR3aa: CAISESLSDYEQYF
j_gene: TRBJ2-7
len: 14
abundance: NA
v_gene: TRBV10-3
d_gene: NA

CDR3nt: TGTGCCAGCAGCTCCGGACTAGCGGGGGCCGCTACCACAGATACGCAGTATTTT
CDR3aa: CASSSGLAGAATTDTQYF
j_gene: TRBJ2-3
len: 18
abundance: NA
v_gene: TRBV7-9
d_gene: TRBD2

CDR3nt: TGTGCCAGCAGCTTAATGAGCGACACTGAAGCTTTCTTT
CDR3aa: CASSLMSDTEAFF
j_gene: TRBJ1-1
len: 13
abundance: few
v_gene: TRBV7-2
d_gene: NA

CDR3nt: TGTGCCAGCAGTTTGGGACAGGGGGCTGAGTATGGCTACACCTTC
CDR3aa: CASSLGQGAEYGYTF
j_gene: TRBJ1-2
len: 15
abundance: NA
v_gene: TRBV6-5
d_gene: TRBD1

CDR3nt: TGTGCCAGCAGGAAGACGGGGGGGACTAATGAAAAACTGTTTTTT
CDR3aa: CASRKTGGTNEKLFF
j_gene: TRBJ1-4
len: 15
abundance: NA
v_gene: TRBV3-1/TRBV3-2
d_gene: NA

CDR3nt: TGTGCCAGCAGTACCCCGACAGGGGCCCAAGAGACCCAGTACTTC
CDR3aa: CASSTPTGAQETQYF
j_gene: TRBJ2-5
len: 15
abundance: NA
v_gene: TRBV28
d_gene: TRBD1

CDR3nt: TGTGCCAGCAGACCGGGGGGCAATGAGCAGTTCTTC
CDR3aa: CASRPGGNEQFF
j_gene: TRBJ2-1
len: 12
abundance: once
v_gene: TRBV28
d_gene: TRBD2

CDR3nt: TGCGCCAGCAGCCAAGAGGCTCATAGCAATCAGCCCCAGCATTTT
CDR3aa: CASSQEAHSNQPQHF
j_gene: TRBJ1-5
len: 15
abundance: few
v_gene: TRBV4-3
d_gene: NA

CDR3nt: TGTGCCAGCAGCCAAGGACAACGAGCTTTCTTT
CDR3aa: CASSQGQRAFF
j_gene: TRBJ1-1
len: 11
abundance: few
v_gene: TRBV3-1/TRBV3-2
d_gene: NA

CDR3nt: TGTGCCAGTAGTATACAGGGCAGGTCTGAAGCTTTCTTT
CDR3aa: CASSIQGRSEAFF
j_gene: TRBJ1-1
len: 13
abundance: once
v_gene: TRBV19
d_gene: NA

CDR3nt: TGCGCCAGCAGCTTGGGATTAGCGGGGACAGATACGCAGTATTTT
CDR3aa: CASSLGLAGTDTQYF
j_gene: TRBJ2-3
len: 15
abundance: NA
v_gene: TRBV5-1
d_gene: TRBD2

CDR3nt: TGCGCCAGCAGCTTAGCGGTCCAAGAGACCCAGTACTTC
CDR3aa: CASSLAVQETQYF
j_gene: TRBJ2-5
len: 13
abundance: NA
v_gene: TRBV5-1
d_gene: NA

CDR3nt: TGTGCCTGGAACAGAGTGAACACCGGGGAGCTGTTTTTT
CDR3aa: CAWNRVNTGELFF
j_gene: TRBJ2-2
len: 13
abundance: few
v_gene: TRBV30
d_gene: NA

CDR3nt: TGTGCCAGCAGCCCTTTCGCGGAGGACTTC
CDR3aa: CASSPFAEDF
j_gene: TRBJ1-2
len: 10
abundance: NA
v_gene: TRBV7-9
d_gene: NA

CDR3nt: TGTGCCAGCAGCCAATCCGGGACAGGGTACCACGAGCAGTACTTC
CDR3aa: CASSQSGTGYHEQYF
j_gene: TRBJ2-7
len: 15
abundance: few
v_gene: TRBV7-2
d_gene: TRBD1

CDR3nt: TGTGCCAGCAGTTTATCCAGGGGAAGCAATCAGCCCCAGCATTTT
CDR3aa: CASSLSRGSNQPQHF
j_gene: TRBJ1-5
len: 15
abundance: NA
v_gene: TRBV28
d_gene: NA

CDR3nt: TGTGCCAGCTTAAAATCGCTAGCGGGAGACTCTGGGGCCAACGTCCTGACTTTC
CDR3aa: CASLKSLAGDSGANVLTF
j_gene: TRBJ2-6
len: 18
abundance: NA
v_gene: TRBV18
d_gene: TRBD2

CDR3nt: TGTGCCAGTAACGACCCGGGGAGTGGTCAGCCCCAGCATTTT
CDR3aa: CASNDPGSGQPQHF
j_gene: TRBJ1-5
len: 14
abundance: NA
v_gene: TRBV19
d_gene: NA

CDR3nt: TGTGCCAGCTCACCTAACGGGGGAGCGAACTATGGCTACACCTTC
CDR3aa: CASSPNGGANYGYTF
j_gene: TRBJ1-2
len: 15
abundance: NA
v_gene: TRBV18
d_gene: NA

CDR3nt: TGTGCCAGCAGCCAAGTGGGGACAGCTGGGGCCAACGTCCTGACTTTC
CDR3aa: CASSQVGTAGANVLTF
j_gene: TRBJ2-6
len: 16
abundance: NA
v_gene: TRBV7-6
d_gene: TRBD1

CDR3nt: TGTGCCAGCAGCCCCCGGGACAGGAGCGAGCAGTACTTC
CDR3aa: CASSPRDRSEQYF
j_gene: TRBJ2-7
len: 13
abundance: once
v_gene: TRBV7-3
d_gene: TRBD1

CDR3nt: TGTGCCACCAGCAGGGGCGCGGGGAGGACAGGATTATTCCATGAGCAGTTCTTC
CDR3aa: CATSRGAGRTGLFHEQFF
j_gene: TRBJ2-1
len: 18
abundance: NA
v_gene: TRBV15
d_gene: NA

CDR3nt: TGTGCCAGAGCGGGGAAACCGGGACTAGCGGGAGCCTTAGACGAGCAGTACTTC
CDR3aa: CARAGKPGLAGALDEQYF
j_gene: TRBJ2-7
len: 18
abundance: NA
v_gene: TRBV5-3
d_gene: TRBD2

CDR3nt: TGTGCCAGCAGCTTACGGGGGGAGCCCAATGAGCAGTTCTTC
CDR3aa: CASSLRGEPNEQFF
j_gene: TRBJ2-1
len: 14
abundance: NA
v_gene: TRBV7-9
d_gene: TRBD2

CDR3nt: TGTGCCATCAGTGGACAGGGGGAGTCAGATACGCAGTATTTT
CDR3aa: CAISGQGESDTQYF
j_gene: TRBJ2-3
len: 14
abundance: NA
v_gene: TRBV10-3
d_gene: TRBD1

CDR3nt: TGTGCCTGGACCCTGGACAGGGGCACTGAAGCTTTCTTT
CDR3aa: CAWTLDRGTEAFF
j_gene: TRBJ1-1
len: 13
abundance: NA
v_gene: TRBV30
d_gene: TRBD1

CDR3nt: TGTGCCAGCAGTTACTCGGCCCTGGGGGGACACGAGCAGTACTTC
CDR3aa: CASSYSALGGHEQYF
j_gene: TRBJ2-7
len: 15
abundance: NA
v_gene: TRBV6-5
d_gene: NA

CDR3nt: TGTGCCAGCAGCTTAGGCGGGATCTGGGATACGCAGTATTTT
CDR3aa: CASSLGGIWDTQYF
j_gene: TRBJ2-3
len: 14
abundance: NA
v_gene: TRBV11-2
d_gene: NA

CDR3nt: TGTGCCATCGGGCGGGACTATGGCTACACCTTC
CDR3aa: CAIGRDYGYTF
j_gene: TRBJ1-2
len: 11
abundance: NA
v_gene: TRBV10-3
d_gene: NA

CDR3nt: TGCGCCAGCAGCCAAGTCCCAGCGGGGGGGCACAATGAGCAGTTCTTC
CDR3aa: CASSQVPAGGHNEQFF
j_gene: TRBJ2-1
len: 16
abundance: NA
v_gene: TRBV4-1
d_gene: TRBD2

CDR3nt: TGTGCCAGCGGACAGGGGCCCTTCAATCAGCCCCAGCATTTT
CDR3aa: CASGQGPFNQPQHF
j_gene: TRBJ1-5
len: 14
abundance: NA
v_gene: TRBV6-5
d_gene: TRBD1

CDR3nt: TGTGCCAGCAGATTCGGGGGGCCCTACAATGAGCAGTTCTTC
CDR3aa: CASRFGGPYNEQFF
j_gene: TRBJ2-1
len: 14
abundance: NA
v_gene: TRBV7-2
d_gene: NA

CDR3nt: TGTGCCAGCAGCTTAGGCGGTTACGGCACAGATACGCAGTATTTT
CDR3aa: CASSLGGYGTDTQYF
j_gene: TRBJ2-3
len: 15
abundance: NA
v_gene: TRBV7-8
d_gene: NA

CDR3nt: TGTGCCATCAGTGACCAACAGGGGTATGAAAAACTGTTTTTT
CDR3aa: CAISDQQGYEKLFF
j_gene: TRBJ1-4
len: 14
abundance: NA
v_gene: TRBV10-3
d_gene: TRBD1

CDR3nt: TGTGCCAGCAGCTTAGTGTTAGGGAGATTGACTAGCACAGATACGCAGTATTTT
CDR3aa: CASSLVLGRLTSTDTQYF
j_gene: TRBJ2-3
len: 18
abundance: NA
v_gene: TRBV7-9
d_gene: NA

CDR3nt: TGCGCCAGCAGCCTGGACAGGGAGAATTCACCCCTCCACTTT
CDR3aa: CASSLDRENSPLHF
j_gene: TRBJ1-6
len: 14
abundance: NA
v_gene: TRBV5-1
d_gene: TRBD1

CDR3nt: TGCAGCGTTTCGGCAGGGGAACTCACAGATACGCAGTATTTT
CDR3aa: CSVSAGELTDTQYF
j_gene: TRBJ2-3
len: 14
abundance: many
v_gene: TRBV29-1
d_gene: NA

CDR3nt: TGCAGCACAGGACAGGGGAGGGAGACCCAGTACTTC
CDR3aa: CSTGQGRETQYF
j_gene: TRBJ2-5
len: 12
abundance: NA
v_gene: TRBV29-1
d_gene: TRBD1

CDR3nt: TGTGCCAGCAGCATCTCAGGGGACCCAGGCTACGAGCAGTACTTC
CDR3aa: CASSISGDPGYEQYF
j_gene: TRBJ2-7
len: 15
abundance: NA
v_gene: TRBV5-8
d_gene: NA